A single sample is the source of the 28 T cell receptor beta chains below, sequenced in a study of T cell repertoires in cytomegalovirus infection. TCRdb passed the reads through MiXCR, listing each CDR3 protein once. This sample has about 260,000 distinct CDR3 sequences, with approximately 15% found just once. The sample taken for sequencing was PBMCs. Every receptor here comes from a human donor in good health (CMV status not recorded). Some clones in this sample may be carry-over from other donors' samples.

This clonotype occurred a few times. The chain uses TRBV6-2 or TRBV6-3 and TRBJ2-1; perhaps D is TRBD1 or TRBD2 (5 bases each). The germline V gene has CDR1 MNHEY and CDR2 SVGEGT. CDR3 length: 15 residues. V shed 2 bases and J shed 8 bases, with 16 bases lying between them. This CDR3 reads CASSYTLAGGDEQFF. The CDR3 DNA sequence: TGTGCCAGCAGTTACACCCTCGCTGGGGGAGATGAGCAGTTCTTC.

In this sample, this clonotype turned up many times. The chain has TRBV6-1 and TRBJ1-6; TRBD1 agrees at 12 bases. This CDR3 contains 18 residues. Germline V gene sequence: CDR1 MNHNS, CDR2 SASEGT. J lost 7 bases, V lost 3 bases, and 10 bases had no gene match. The CDR3 reads CASSDGTGGASYNSPLHF. CDR3 bases: TGTGCCAGCAGTGACGGGACAGGGGGCGCTTCGTACAATTCACCCCTCCACTTT.

The sample holds a few counts of this clonotype. The V call is TRBV19, the J call TRBJ2-3; D gene uncertain. The CDR3 is 17 residues long. The germline gives CDR1 LNHDA, CDR2 SQIVND (reference sequence). V gave up 6 bases and J gave up 0 bases, with 19 bases separating them. The CDR3 DNA is TGTGCCAGTAGGAAGGTCGGGTCCGGACGGAGCACAGATACGCAGTATTTT. Translated: CASRKVGSGRSTDTQYF.

The table lists this clonotype with many counts. The gene calls are TRBV6-2 or TRBV6-3 and TRBJ2-2, with 9 bases aligning to TRBD1. J lost 6 bases, V lost 10 bases, and 9 bases had no gene match. This CDR3 spans 14 amino acids. Per germline, CDR1 MNHEY and CDR2 SVGEGT. The DNA of the CDR3 is TGTGCCACCGGCTCGGGACAGGGCTCCGGGGAGCTGTTTTTT. This gives the protein CATGSGQGSGELFF.

There are many counts of this clonotype. The chain is built from TRBV12-3 or TRBV12-4 and TRBJ2-5, with D perhaps matching TRBD1 or TRBD2 (6 bases each). CDR3 length: 15 residues. V lost 6 bases, J lost 5 bases, and 19 bases lay in between. The CDR3: CASSQPDGGPETQYF. CDR3 bases: TGTGCCAGCAGCCAACCGGATGGGGGGCCGGAGACCCAGTACTTC.

The chain carries TRBV20-1 and TRBJ2-3; TRBD2 might be the D (7 bases). Trimming pared 6 bases from V and 1 base from J, leaving 14 bases between. This CDR3 spans 14 amino acids. Per the germline V gene, CDR1 is DFQATT and CDR2 is SNEGSKA (reference sequence). The CDR3 spells CSAPMGGRTDTQYF. The CDR3 coding sequence is TGCAGTGCCCCTATGGGGGGGCGCACAGATACGCAGTATTTT.

The J gene is TRBJ1-1, the V gene TRBV20-1, with 8 bases aligning to TRBD1. The CDR3 is 15 residues long. Unmatched junction bases numbered 9, after V lost 6 bases and J lost 0 bases. CDR1 is DFQATT, CDR2 SNEGSKA, per germline (reference sequence). CDR3 in amino acids: CSAGRDRLLNTEAFF. In nucleotides, the CDR3 is TGCAGTGCGGGACGGGACAGGTTACTGAACACTGAAGCTTTCTTT.

The rearrangement links TRBV25-1 to TRBJ2-5; maybe TRBD1 (5 bases). Trimming took off 2 bases at V and 3 bases at J, with 13 bases between the two ends. Germline values: CDR1 MGHDK, CDR2 SYGVNS. CDR3 length equals 15 residues. Here the CDR3 reads CASSELGQGKETQYF. The CDR3, as DNA: TGTGCCAGCAGTGAACTAGGGCAGGGAAAAGAGACCCAGTACTTC.

This chain links TRBV14 with TRBJ1-5; maybe TRBD1 (5 bases). V lost 3 bases to trimming and J lost 6 bases, with 9 bases between them. Germline values: CDR1 SGHDN, CDR2 FVKESK. The CDR3 has 13 residues. CDR3 DNA sequence: TGTGCCAGCAGCCATGGGGGACCTCAGCCCCAGCATTTT. Amino acid sequence: CASSHGGPQPQHF.

This clonotype was seen more than once but under ten times. V and J are TRBV4-1 and TRBJ2-5, with 8 bases fitting TRBD2. This CDR3 contains 14 residues. Unmatched junction bases numbered 6, after V lost 5 bases and J lost 4 bases. Germline-derived CDR1 and CDR2 are MGHRA and YSYEKL. CDR3 amino acids: CASSDSGDPETQYF. The CDR3 coding sequence is TGCGCCAGCAGCGATAGCGGGGACCCAGAGACCCAGTACTTC.

This clonotype appeared many times. This sequence joins TRBV5-1 and TRBJ1-4; 7 bases are shared with TRBD1. The CDR3 loop spans 14 amino acids. Losses at the gene ends were 1 base for V and 7 bases for J; bases not matched to a gene: 4. From germline, CDR1 is SGHRS and CDR2 YFSETQ. The CDR3 sequence: CASSLRPGGEKLFF. CDR3 in DNA: TGCGCCAGCAGCTTGCGGCCAGGGGGTGAAAAACTGTTTTTT.

This clonotype was recorded only once. This sequence joins TRBV5-4 and TRBJ1-4; no definite D call. This CDR3 comprises 15 residues. Trimming took 4 bases from V and 1 from J, leaving 11 bases between them. Germline CDR1 reads SGHNT; CDR2 reads YYREEE (reference sequence). In nucleotides, the CDR3 is TGTGCCAGCAGCCCGTCTTTTGGAACTAATGAAAAACTGTTTTTT. Amino acid sequence: CASSPSFGTNEKLFF.

This clonotype was observed a handful of times. The V call is TRBV2, the J call TRBJ1-1; D is unresolved. This CDR3 region has 11 residues. The V end lost 6 bases, the J end lost 8 bases, and 10 bases lay between the germline ends. The germline gives CDR1 SNHLY, CDR2 FYNNEI. CDR3 protein: CASRIIREAFF. DNA for the CDR3: TGTGCCAGCAGGATTATCAGAGAAGCTTTCTTT. The variable domain in full, with the rest retrieved from reference TRBV2 and TRBJ1-1, is EPEVTQTPSHQVTQMGQEVILRCVPISNHLYFYWYRQILGQKVEFLVSFYNNEISEKSEIFDDQFSVERPDGSNFTLKIRSTKLEDSAMYFCASRIIREAFFGQGTRLTVV.

The CDR3 spells CSVRDRGPWGYTF. In nucleotides, the CDR3 is TGCAGCGTTAGGGACAGGGGTCCGTGGGGCTACACCTTC. V is TRBV29-1 and J is TRBJ1-2; the match to TRBD1 covers 10 bases. The junction had 8 bases not matched to a gene; V was cut back by 5 bases and J by 8 bases. CDR1 and CDR2 (germline): SQVTM, ANQGSEA. This CDR3 contains 13 residues.

The table lists this clonotype with many counts. The chain is built from TRBV11-2 and TRBJ2-2; D remains ambiguous. Germline-derived CDR1 and CDR2 are SGHAT and FQNNGV. This CDR3 region has 17 residues. V lost 4 bases and J lost 0, with 15 bases in between. The DNA for the CDR3 is TGTGCCAGCAGCTCGCGAGCTGGGTTCGCGAACACCGGGGAGCTGTTTTTT. This encodes CASSSRAGFANTGELFF.

The chain combines TRBV19 with TRBJ1-3, with D perhaps matching TRBD1 (6 bases). From germline, CDR1 is LNHDA and CDR2 SQIVND (reference sequence). The CDR3 covers 16 residues. V was cut by 9 bases and J by 2 bases, with 20 bases left in between. The CDR3 DNA reads as TGTGCCAGCCGGGGGGGGCGCTCGGGCACTGGAAACACCATATATTTT. It encodes CASRGGRSGTGNTIYF.

This clonotype has ten or more counts. V is TRBV4-1 and J is TRBJ2-7; D is unclear. Per the germline V gene, CDR1 is MGHRA and CDR2 is YSYEKL. V lost 0 bases, J lost 2 bases, and 11 bases lay in between. The CDR3 runs to 15 residues. The CDR3 spells CASSQDPGKAYEQYF. The DNA for the CDR3 is TGCGCCAGCAGCCAAGATCCCGGCAAAGCCTACGAGCAGTACTTC.

The V call is TRBV29-1, the J call TRBJ1-1; the match to TRBD1 covers 8 bases. The length of the CDR3 is 13 residues. Germline V lookup: CDR1 SQVTM, CDR2 ANQGSEA. Trimming removed 6 bases from V and 8 bases from J; junction bases left unmatched: 11. CDR3 coding DNA: TGCAGCGTGATGGACAGGGCAGCAGGAGAAGCTTTCTTT. Its protein is CSVMDRAAGEAFF.

This clonotype was seen more than once but under ten times. This sequence joins TRBV6-2 or TRBV6-3 and TRBJ2-4; D may be TRBD1 (6 bases). Germline V gene lookup returns CDR1 MNHEY and CDR2 SVGEGT. The CDR3 runs to 16 residues. V lost 7 bases, J lost 1 base, and 17 bases lay in between. CDR3 coding DNA: TGTGCCAGCAATAAGGACAGTCCCTTTGCCAAAAACATTCAGTACTTC. Its protein product is CASNKDSPFAKNIQYF.

The rearrangement links TRBV6-1 to TRBJ1-5; 9 bases fit TRBD1. The CDR3 totals 15 residues. Germline-derived CDR1 and CDR2 are MNHNS and SASEGT. V was clipped by 5 bases and J by 1 base; unmatched bases: 3. This chain's CDR3 is CASSQQGASNQPQHF. CDR3 DNA sequence: TGTGCCAGCAGTCAACAGGGGGCAAGCAATCAGCCCCAGCATTTT.

The genes are TRBV20-1 and TRBJ2-1; no reliable D call. Trimming removed 5 bases at V and 6 bases at J, with 17 bases between. Germline CDR1 reads DFQATT; CDR2 reads SNEGSKA (reference sequence). The CDR3 spans 14 residues. The CDR3 here is CSAPSGLIGNEQFF. In DNA, the CDR3 is TGCAGTGCTCCATCGGGTCTCATCGGCAATGAGCAGTTCTTC.

V and J are TRBV7-8 and TRBJ2-7; TRBD2 matches at 10 bases. CDR1 is SGHVS, CDR2 FQNEAQ, per germline. The trim removed 5 bases at V and 6 bases at J, leaving 4 bases unmatched. The CDR3 is 13 residues long. CDR3 loop: CASSPRLAGEQYF. The CDR3 nucleotides read TGTGCCAGCAGCCCGCGACTAGCGGGCGAGCAGTACTTC.

CDR3 in amino acids: CASSFSGGAEYEQFF. DNA of the CDR3: TGCGCCAGCAGCTTTAGCGGGGGGGCCGAGTATGAGCAGTTCTTC. This chain links TRBV5-1 with TRBJ2-1; 11 bases match TRBD2. After removal of 2 bases from V and 8 bases from J, the junction contained 6 bases not matched to a gene. Germline assignment: CDR1 SGHRS and CDR2 YFSETQ. This CDR3 region has 15 residues.

This clonotype was seen repeatedly, ten times or more. The chain recombines TRBV5-1 with TRBJ2-1; D is uncertain. This CDR3 spans 13 amino acids. Trimming left V 0 bases short and J 8 bases short, with 9 bases between. In germline, CDR1 is SGHRS, CDR2 YFSETQ. CDR3 coding DNA: TGCGCCAGCAGCTTGGCCTTGGTCGATGAGCAGTTCTTC. Translation: CASSLALVDEQFF.

This clonotype was seen a few times. The V call is TRBV19, the J call TRBJ1-2, with TRBD1 identical over 9 bases. The CDR3 has 15 amino acids. CDR1 and CDR2 from the germline V gene are LNHDA and SQIVND (reference sequence). The V gene end was trimmed by 4 bases and the J gene end by 5 bases; junction bases not matched to a gene: 8. CDR3 DNA: TGTGCCAGTAGTACCTCACCCGGGACAGGGTATGGCTACACCTTC. It encodes CASSTSPGTGYGYTF. Supplemented by reference TRBV19 and TRBJ1-2, the full variable domain reads DGGITQSPKYLFRKEGQNVTLSCEQNLNHDAMYWYRQDPGQGLRLIYYSQIVNDFQKGDIAEGYSVSREKKESFPLTVTSAQKNPTAFYLCASSTSPGTGYGYTFGSGTRLTVV.

This clonotype was detected ten times or more. The chain has TRBV20-1 and TRBJ2-5; 7 positions agree with TRBD2. The trim removed 0 bases at V and 3 bases at J, leaving 19 bases unmatched. CDR3 length equals 19 residues. The germline V gene has CDR1 DFQATT and CDR2 SNEGSKA (reference sequence). Here the CDR3 DNA reads TGCAGTGCTAGAGATGGGAACGGGGGGTTGTACACGACCAAAGAGACCCAGTACTTC. Translation: CSARDGNGGLYTTKETQYF.

In this sample, this clonotype turned up a few times. The chain links TRBV20-1 to TRBJ1-2; 7 nucleotides match TRBD1. J lost 7 bases, V lost 0 bases, and 11 bases had no gene match. In germline, CDR1 is DFQATT, CDR2 SNEGSKA (reference sequence). This CDR3 has 15 residues. CDR3 DNA sequence: TGCAGTGCTAGAGATTCAGGGCAGGGGGAGCGTGGCTACACCTTC. As protein: CSARDSGQGERGYTF.

The sample holds many counts of this clonotype. V is TRBV7-2 and J is TRBJ2-7; 12 bases are shared with TRBD2. Per germline, CDR1 SGHTA and CDR2 FQGNSA. The CDR3 totals 14 residues. Trimming at V came to 2 bases and at J to 9 bases, leaving 5 bases not matched to a gene. The CDR3 spells CASSLRGLAGGQYF. The CDR3 DNA sequence: TGTGCCAGCAGCTTACGGGGACTAGCGGGTGGGCAGTACTTC.